A single sample is the source of the 16 T cell receptor beta chains below, sequenced in a study of Ad26.COV2.S vaccination and SARS-CoV-2 variants. Specified treatment: some 19 received Ad26.COV2.S at low or high dose, single or two shots; 5 received placebo; per-sample allocation not given. Specimen acquisition occurred on day 63 following the initial vaccine or placebo injection. Sequencing was performed with immunoSEQ multiplex PCR; in TCRdb, only in-frame clones are kept and a portion is missing. The table records approximately 480,000 clones, approximately 88% of them present only once. The input for sequencing was peripheral blood, taken in a trial of Ad26.COV2.S vaccine versus placebo. All receptors derive from a person aged 18 to 65 who received the Ad26.COV2.S COVID-19 vaccine or a placebo.

This clone occurred a few times. The chain employs TRBV28 and TRBJ2-7; D is uncertain. The CDR3 loop spans 16 amino acids. Looked up from germline, CDR1 is MDHEN and CDR2 is SYDVKM. The germline V and J ends were trimmed by 6 bases and 4 bases, with 22 bases remaining between them. CDR3: CASSPPGTRPAYEQYF. In DNA form, the CDR3 reads TGTGCCAGCAGCCCCCCCGGCACGAGGCCTGCTTACGAGCAGTACTTC.

The chain is built from TRBV30 and TRBJ1-1; D unclear. The length of the CDR3 is 11 residues. Germline CDR1 reads GTSNPN; CDR2 reads SVGIG (reference sequence). Trimming cost V 3 bases and J 4 bases, with 6 bases left between them. The CDR3 sequence: CAWRYSTEAFF. The CDR3 DNA follows: TGTGCCTGGAGATATAGCACTGAAGCTTTCTTT. Variable domain in full (rest from reference TRBV30 and TRBJ1-1): SQTIHQWPATLVQPVGSPLSLECTVEGTSNPNLYWYRQAAGRGLQLLFYSVGIGQISSEVPQNLSASRPQDRQFILSSKKLLLSDSGFYLCAWRYSTEAFFGQGTRLTVV.

This chain joins TRBV5-1 and TRBJ2-7, with a tentative D call TRBD2 (6 bases). Trimming pared 4 bases from V and 3 bases from J, leaving 17 bases between. CDR3 length equals 15 residues. Germline values: CDR1 SGHRS, CDR2 YFSETQ. CDR3 in amino acids: CASSVARGADYEQYF. The CDR3 bases are TGCGCCAGCAGCGTTGCGCGGGGCGCAGACTACGAGCAGTACTTC.

J is TRBJ2-1 and V is TRBV28; D remains unclear. This CDR3 spans 17 amino acids. The V and J ends lost 3 bases and 10 bases respectively, with 25 bases between them. From germline, CDR1 is MDHEN and CDR2 SYDVKM. DNA of the CDR3: TGTGCCAGCAGTTTGGGCCTCGTCGACTCAGTAGGTGGGGAGCAGTTCTTC. Its protein is CASSLGLVDSVGGEQFF. Filled out from reference TRBV28 and TRBJ2-1, the complete variable domain reads DVKVTQSSRYLVKRTGEKVFLECVQDMDHENMFWYRQDPGLGLRLIYFSYDVKMKEKGDIPEGYSVSREKKERFSLILESASTNQTSMYLCASSLGLVDSVGGEQFFGPGTRLTVL.

The chain carries TRBV7-2 and TRBJ2-7; D gene uncertain. The germline V and J ends were trimmed by 0 bases and 2 bases, with 11 bases remaining between them. The CDR3 spans 15 residues. Germline assignment: CDR1 SGHTA and CDR2 FQGNSA. The CDR3 nucleotides are TGTGCCAGCAGCTTAGCGCTGTTGGGCACCTACGAGCAGTACTTC. It is translated as CASSLALLGTYEQYF.

The V and J genes are TRBV20-1 and TRBJ2-7; no clear D gene. This CDR3 has 11 amino acids. In germline, CDR1 is DFQATT, CDR2 SNEGSKA (reference sequence). CDR3 sequence (DNA): TGCAGGGCCAGTGGGCCCTACGAGCAGTACTTC. Translating gives CRASGPYEQYF.

The V call is TRBV7-9, the J call TRBJ2-7; D remains unclear. Germline CDR1 and CDR2: SEHNR and FQNEAQ (reference sequence). CDR3 length equals 14 residues. Trimming left V 0 bases short and J 3 bases short, with 9 bases between. CDR3 region: CASSLAGPDYEQYF. The CDR3 DNA is TGTGCCAGCAGCTTAGCCGGACCTGACTACGAGCAGTACTTC.

CDR3 in amino acids: CASRSPPGPTGELFF. Written as DNA, the CDR3 is TGTGCCAGCAGGAGTCCGCCGGGACCCACCGGGGAGCTGTTTTTT. The V and J genes are TRBV28 and TRBJ2-2; D could derive from TRBD1 or TRBD2 (5 bases each). Deletions cut 6 bases from V and 4 bases from J, with 15 bases between. The CDR3 runs 15 residues. Germline CDR1 MDHEN, CDR2 SYDVKM.

The gene calls are TRBV5-1 and TRBJ2-1; D call uncertain. Trimming took off 1 base at V and 7 bases at J, with 6 bases between the two ends. The germline V gene has CDR1 SGHRS and CDR2 YFSETQ. This CDR3 has 12 residues. CDR3 in amino acids: CASSLRWNEQFF. The CDR3 DNA sequence: TGCGCCAGCAGCTTGAGGTGGAATGAGCAGTTCTTC.

V and J are TRBV19 and TRBJ1-2, with TRBD1 identical over 9 bases. The V gene's germline CDR1 is LNHDA and CDR2 SQIVND (reference sequence). The CDR3 sequence is 15 residues long. V was clipped by 4 bases and J by 4 bases; unmatched bases: 7. CDR3 sequence reads: CASSTSGQGIYGYTF. The CDR3 nucleotides are TGTGCCAGTAGTACTTCGGGACAGGGAATCTATGGCTACACCTTC.

This clone turned up a few times. The J gene is TRBJ2-1, the V gene TRBV15; 8 bases fit TRBD2. With V trimmed by 2 bases and J by 6 bases, 12 bases remained unmatched. Germline V gene sequence: CDR1 LNHNV, CDR2 YYDKDF (reference sequence). This CDR3 is built from 17 residues. The CDR3 is CATSRHRLARGGNEQFF. DNA of the CDR3: TGTGCCACCAGCAGACACCGACTAGCGCGAGGGGGCAATGAGCAGTTCTTC.

The rearrangement uses TRBV18 and TRBJ2-1, with TRBD2 matching 14 bases. CDR1 and CDR2 from the germline V gene are KGHSH and LQKENI. The CDR3 is 17 amino acids. J was trimmed by 1 base and V by 5 bases; bases with no gene match: 4. This CDR3 reads CASSSGTSGSSYNEQFF. The DNA for the CDR3 is TGTGCCAGCTCATCCGGGACTAGCGGGAGTTCCTACAATGAGCAGTTCTTC.

V usage is TRBV28 and J usage is TRBJ2-5, with D uncertain. The V end lost 6 bases, the J end lost 14 bases, and 16 bases lay between the germline ends. Germline CDR1 is MDHEN and CDR2 is SYDVKM. This CDR3 is built from 11 residues. The CDR3: CASSRFPGTYF. The DNA of the CDR3 is TGTGCCAGCAGCCGATTCCCAGGAACATACTTC.

In its sample, this clone was seen once. CDR3 bases: TGTGCCAGTAGGGGGTCTACGGGGAATGAGCAGTTCTTC. This translates into CASRGSTGNEQFF. The rearrangement links TRBV19 to TRBJ2-1; D might be TRBD2 (5 bases). CDR3 size: 13 residues. V was pared by 6 bases and J by 7 bases, with 13 bases between. Germline CDR1 reads LNHDA; CDR2 reads SQIVND (reference sequence).

This chain joins TRBV29-1 and TRBJ2-3, with D perhaps TRBD1 (6 bases). The CDR3 loop spans 15 amino acids. In germline, CDR1 is SQVTM, CDR2 ANQGSEA. V lost 0 bases and J lost 0, with 10 bases in between. The CDR3 protein is CSVEEGRGSTDTQYF. In DNA, the CDR3 is TGCAGCGTTGAAGAAGGCAGGGGAAGCACAGATACGCAGTATTTT.

This clone appeared a few times. The rearrangement links TRBV11-2 to TRBJ2-7; 8 nucleotides align to TRBD2. Trimming at V came to 5 bases and at J to 4 bases, leaving 13 bases not matched to a gene. CDR1 and CDR2 (germline): SGHAT, FQNNGV. The CDR3 spans 16 residues. The CDR3 nucleotides read TGTGCCAGCAGCCCCCTCTCTCCGAGCGGGAGTTACGAGCAGTACTTC. It yields the protein CASSPLSPSGSYEQYF. Variable domain in full (rest from reference TRBV11-2 and TRBJ2-7): EAGVAQSPRYKIIEKRQSVAFWCNPISGHATLYWYQQILGQGPKLLIQFQNNGVVDDSQLPKDRFSAERLKGVDSTLKIQPAKLEDSAVYLCASSPLSPSGSYEQYFGPGTRLTVT.